Following are 3 T cell receptor beta chains from one sample sequenced in a study of blood T cell repertoires in COVID-19. Libraries were prepared by immunoSEQ multiplex PCR; TCRdb keeps only in-frame clonotypes and omits some of them. The repertoire holds 200,000 to 250,000 clones, around 83% seen once, with approximately 6.5% in the top ten. Material: PBMCs or T cells enriched from blood (not recorded which). These receptors were collected from a woman aged 40 to 55 who had recovered from COVID-19.

The chain carries TRBV5-1 and TRBJ2-7, with D perhaps TRBD2 (5 bases). CDR1 and CDR2 (germline): SGHRS, YFSETQ. The CDR3 covers 13 residues. Between the trimmed V and J ends, which lost 0 bases and 1 base, there was a span of 5 bases. The CDR3 region is CASSLAGSYEQYF. CDR3 nucleotide sequence: TGCGCCAGCAGCTTGGCGGGGTCCTACGAGCAGTACTTC. Full variable domain (outside the CDR3, taken from reference TRBV5-1 and TRBJ2-7): KAGVTQTPRYLIKTRGQQVTLSCSPISGHRSVSWYQQTPGQGLQFLFEYFSETQRNKGNFPGRFSGRQFSNSRSEMNVSTLELGDSALYLCASSLAGSYEQYFGPGTRLTVT.

This clone was seen once. This chain joins TRBV9 and TRBJ2-2; TRBD2 aligns across 7 bases. Germline CDR1 and CDR2: SGDLS and YYNGEE. The J segment lost 0 bases and the V segment lost 7 bases, leaving 3 bases of the junction unmatched. The CDR3 runs to 14 residues. Written as DNA, the CDR3 is TGTGCCAGCGGGAGGGCCGCGAACACCGGGGAGCTGTTTTTT. Translating it yields CASGRAANTGELFF.

The chain has TRBV11-2 and TRBJ2-3, with a tentative D call TRBD2 (6 bases). Per germline, CDR1 SGHAT and CDR2 FQNNGV. This CDR3 has 15 amino acids. V was clipped by 0 bases and J by 8 bases, with 15 bases between them. CDR3 protein: CASSLEGLSLVTQYF. The CDR3 coding sequence is TGTGCCAGCAGCTTAGAGGGACTTTCTCTTGTTACGCAGTATTTT.